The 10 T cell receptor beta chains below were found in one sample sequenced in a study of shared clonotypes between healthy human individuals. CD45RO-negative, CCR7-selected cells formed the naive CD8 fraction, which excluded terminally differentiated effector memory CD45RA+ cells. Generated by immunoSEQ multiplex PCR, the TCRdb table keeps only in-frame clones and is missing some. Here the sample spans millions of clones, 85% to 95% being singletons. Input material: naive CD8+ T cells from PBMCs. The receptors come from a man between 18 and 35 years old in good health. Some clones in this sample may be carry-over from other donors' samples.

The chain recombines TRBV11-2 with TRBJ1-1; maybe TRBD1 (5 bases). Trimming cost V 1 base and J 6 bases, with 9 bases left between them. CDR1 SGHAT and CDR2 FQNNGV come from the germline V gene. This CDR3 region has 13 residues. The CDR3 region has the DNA TGTGCCAGCAGCTTAGGAACAGGCTCTGAAGCTTTCTTT. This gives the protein CASSLGTGSEAFF.

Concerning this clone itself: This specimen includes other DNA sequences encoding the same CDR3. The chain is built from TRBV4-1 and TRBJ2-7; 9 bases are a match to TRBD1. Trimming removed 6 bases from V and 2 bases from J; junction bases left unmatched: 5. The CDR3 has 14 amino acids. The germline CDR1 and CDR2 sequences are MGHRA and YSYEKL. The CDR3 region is CASSPGTGTYEQYF. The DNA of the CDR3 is TGCGCCAGCAGTCCCGGGACAGGGACCTACGAGCAGTACTTC.

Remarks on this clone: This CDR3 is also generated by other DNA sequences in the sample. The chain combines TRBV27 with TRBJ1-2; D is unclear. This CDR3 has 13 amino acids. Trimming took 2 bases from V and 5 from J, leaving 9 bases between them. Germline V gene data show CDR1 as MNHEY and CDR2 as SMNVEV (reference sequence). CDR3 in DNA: TGTGCCAGCAGTTTAGGCGCCACGTATGGCTACACCTTC. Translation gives CASSLGATYGYTF.

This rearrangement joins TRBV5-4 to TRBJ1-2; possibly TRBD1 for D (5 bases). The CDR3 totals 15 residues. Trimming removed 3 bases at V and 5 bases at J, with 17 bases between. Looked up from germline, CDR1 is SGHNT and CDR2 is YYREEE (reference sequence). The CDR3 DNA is TGTGCCAGCAGCTGGACGTTTGCTGGGGGTTATGGCTACACCTTC. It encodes CASSWTFAGGYGYTF.

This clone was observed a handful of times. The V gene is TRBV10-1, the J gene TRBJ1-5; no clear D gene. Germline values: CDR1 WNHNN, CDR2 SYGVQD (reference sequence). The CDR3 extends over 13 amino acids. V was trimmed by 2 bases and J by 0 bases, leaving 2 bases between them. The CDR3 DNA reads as TGCGCCAGCAGTGAGGGTAGCAATCAGCCCCAGCATTTT. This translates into CASSEGSNQPQHF.

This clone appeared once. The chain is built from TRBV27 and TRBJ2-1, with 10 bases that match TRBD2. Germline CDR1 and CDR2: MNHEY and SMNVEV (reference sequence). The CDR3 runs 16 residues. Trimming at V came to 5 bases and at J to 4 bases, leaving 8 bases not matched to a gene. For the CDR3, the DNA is TGTGCCAGCAGTGGCACTAGCGGGAACGCATACAATGAGCAGTTCTTC. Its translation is CASSGTSGNAYNEQFF.

CDR3 sequence (DNA): TGTGCCACCCGAGCTAGCGGGAGCTCCTACGAGCAGTACTTC. It codes for CATRASGSSYEQYF. This chain links TRBV15 with TRBJ2-7; TRBD2 matches at 10 bases. Per the germline V gene, CDR1 is LNHNV and CDR2 is YYDKDF (reference sequence). Trimming took 8 bases from V and 0 from J; bases not matched to a gene: 4. The CDR3 length is 14 residues.

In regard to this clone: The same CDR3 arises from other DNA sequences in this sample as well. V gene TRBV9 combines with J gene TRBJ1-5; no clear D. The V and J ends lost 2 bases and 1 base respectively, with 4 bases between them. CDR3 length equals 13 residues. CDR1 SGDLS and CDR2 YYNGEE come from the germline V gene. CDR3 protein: CASSVASNQPQHF. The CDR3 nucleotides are TGTGCCAGCAGCGTTGCCAGCAATCAGCCCCAGCATTTT.

The CDR3 DNA reads TGCGCCAGCAGCTCCCTCGGGGGCGATCACTACAATGAGCAGTTCTTC. Encoded protein: CASSSLGGDHYNEQFF. This chain links TRBV5-1 with TRBJ2-1; either TRBD1 or TRBD2 may supply D (6 bases each). Trimming cost V 3 bases and J 3 bases, with 16 bases left between them. Germline V gene lookup returns CDR1 SGHRS and CDR2 YFSETQ. The CDR3 runs 16 residues.

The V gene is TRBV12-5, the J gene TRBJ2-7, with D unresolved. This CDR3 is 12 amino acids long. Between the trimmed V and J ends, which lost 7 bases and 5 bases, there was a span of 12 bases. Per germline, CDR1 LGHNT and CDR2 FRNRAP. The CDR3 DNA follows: TGTGCTAGTGTCATGGTAGGGCACGAGCAGTACTTC. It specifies CASVMVGHEQYF.